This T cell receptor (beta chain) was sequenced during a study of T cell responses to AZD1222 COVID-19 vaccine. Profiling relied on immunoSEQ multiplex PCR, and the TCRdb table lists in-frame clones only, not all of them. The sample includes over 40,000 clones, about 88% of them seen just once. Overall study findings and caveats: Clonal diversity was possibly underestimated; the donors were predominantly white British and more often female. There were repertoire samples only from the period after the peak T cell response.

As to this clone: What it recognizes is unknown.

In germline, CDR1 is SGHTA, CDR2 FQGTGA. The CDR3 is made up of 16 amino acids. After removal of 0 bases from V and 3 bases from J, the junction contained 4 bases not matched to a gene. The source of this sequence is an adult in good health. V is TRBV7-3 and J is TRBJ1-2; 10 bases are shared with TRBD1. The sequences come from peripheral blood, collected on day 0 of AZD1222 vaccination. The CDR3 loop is CASSLTRTGGDYGYTF. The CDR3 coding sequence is TGTGCCAGCAGCTTAACCCGGACAGGGGGTGACTATGGCTACACCTTC.